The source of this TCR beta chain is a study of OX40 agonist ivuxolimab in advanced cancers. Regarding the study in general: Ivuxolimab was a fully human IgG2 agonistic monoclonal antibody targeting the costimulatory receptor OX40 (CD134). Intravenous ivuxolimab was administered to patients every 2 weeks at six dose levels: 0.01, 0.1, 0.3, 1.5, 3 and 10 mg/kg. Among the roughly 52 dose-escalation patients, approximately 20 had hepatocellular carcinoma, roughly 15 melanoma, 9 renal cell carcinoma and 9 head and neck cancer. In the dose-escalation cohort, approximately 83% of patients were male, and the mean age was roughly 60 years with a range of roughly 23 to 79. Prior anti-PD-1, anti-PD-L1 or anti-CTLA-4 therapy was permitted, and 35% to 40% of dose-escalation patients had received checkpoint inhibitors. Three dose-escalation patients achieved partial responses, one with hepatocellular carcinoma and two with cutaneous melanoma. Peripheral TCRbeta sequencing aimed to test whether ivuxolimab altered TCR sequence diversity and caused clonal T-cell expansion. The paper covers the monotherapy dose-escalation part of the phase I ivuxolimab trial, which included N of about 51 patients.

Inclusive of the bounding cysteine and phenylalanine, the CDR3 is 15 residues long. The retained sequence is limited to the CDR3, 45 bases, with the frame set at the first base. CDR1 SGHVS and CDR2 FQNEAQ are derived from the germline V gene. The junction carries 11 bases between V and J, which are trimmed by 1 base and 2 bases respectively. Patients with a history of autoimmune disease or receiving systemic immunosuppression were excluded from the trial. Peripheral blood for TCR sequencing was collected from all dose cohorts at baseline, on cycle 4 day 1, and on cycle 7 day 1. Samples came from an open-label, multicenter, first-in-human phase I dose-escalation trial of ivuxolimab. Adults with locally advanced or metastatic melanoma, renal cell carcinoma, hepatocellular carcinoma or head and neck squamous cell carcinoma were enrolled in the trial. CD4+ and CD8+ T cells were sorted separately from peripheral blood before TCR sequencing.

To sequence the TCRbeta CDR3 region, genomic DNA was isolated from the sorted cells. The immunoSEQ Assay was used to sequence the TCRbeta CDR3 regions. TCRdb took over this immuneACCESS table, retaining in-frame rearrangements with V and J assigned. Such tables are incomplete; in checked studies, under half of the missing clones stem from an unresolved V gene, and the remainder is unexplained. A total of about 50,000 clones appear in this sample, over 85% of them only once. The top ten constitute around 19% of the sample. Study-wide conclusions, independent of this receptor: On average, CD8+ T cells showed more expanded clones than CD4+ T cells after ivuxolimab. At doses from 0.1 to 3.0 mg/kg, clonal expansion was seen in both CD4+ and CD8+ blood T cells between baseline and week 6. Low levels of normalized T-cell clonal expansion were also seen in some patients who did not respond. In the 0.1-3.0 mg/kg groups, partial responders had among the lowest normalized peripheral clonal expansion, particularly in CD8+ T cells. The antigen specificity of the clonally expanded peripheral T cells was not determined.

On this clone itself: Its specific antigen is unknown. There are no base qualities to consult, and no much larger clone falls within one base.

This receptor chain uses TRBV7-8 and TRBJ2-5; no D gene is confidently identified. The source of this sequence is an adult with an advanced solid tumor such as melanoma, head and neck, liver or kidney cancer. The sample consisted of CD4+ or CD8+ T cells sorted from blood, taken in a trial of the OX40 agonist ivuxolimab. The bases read TGTGCCAGCAGCTTAGTGGTAGGAGTACAAGAGACCCAGTACTTC. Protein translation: CASSLVVGVQETQYF.